This T cell receptor (beta chain) was retrieved from a study of CD8+CD57+ T cells in acquired aplastic anemia. Study-wide background: Each DNA sample taken from sorted CD4+ and CD8+ cells came to 3.2 ug on average. The study obtained 8.5 million to 12 million reads on average for CD4+ cells from healthy donors. General study findings and limits: CD8+ Simpson's diversity did not differ significantly between patients and controls. Between patients and controls, approximately 29 CD8+ CDR3 sequences were found in common.

The CDR3 sequence is 15 residues long. V lost 8 bases and J lost 5, with 23 bases in between. CDR1 and CDR2 (germline): SGHTS, YDEGEE. With respect to this clonotype: Its matching antigen is unknown.

Profiling that covered TCR beta VDJ and CDR3 relied on genomic DNA as its template. TCRdb reprocessed the reads via MiXCR and lists one record per CDR3 protein. The profile covers hundreds of thousands of distinct CDR3 sequences, with around 72% appearing a single time and 4% taken by the ten largest. This receptor was obtained from a human donor in good health, serving as a control. The chain joins TRBV5-8 to TRBJ2-7, with D maybe TRBD1 (6 bases). Sequencing used sorted CD4+, CD8+, or CD8+CD57+ T cells (not recorded which) from PBMCs. CDR3: CASTPGDGVWNEQYF. In DNA form, the CDR3 reads TGTGCCAGTACCCCAGGGGACGGTGTGTGGAACGAGCAGTACTTC. Based on the CDR3 plus reference TRBV5-8 and TRBJ2-7, the full variable domain is EAGVTQSPTHLIKTRGQQATLRCSPISGHTSVYWYQQALGLGLQFLLWYDEGEERNRGNFPPRFSGRQFPNYSSELNVNALELEDSALYLCASTPGDGVWNEQYFGPGTRLTVT.